This T cell receptor beta chain emerged from a study of shared clonotypes between healthy human individuals. A word on this clone: The target antigen is unknown.

General study points: Having only a few donors restricted how much genetic and exposure-history diversity was captured. Specimens sampled were limited to blood, with tissue repertoires likely differing.

This table comes from immunoSEQ multiplex PCR, and its TCRdb copy is limited to in-frame clones, with some not included. The data show fewer than 2.5 million clones, with under 95% seen just once and 0.36% held by the top ten. Germline loops: CDR1 KGHSH, CDR2 LQKENI. The CDR3 has 16 residues. V was clipped by 1 base and J by 0 bases, with 9 bases between them. The TCR originated in a man between 18 and 29 years old in good health. Some clones in this sample may be carry-over from other donors' samples. The chain links TRBV18 to TRBJ2-2, with D unresolved. The sample taken for sequencing was naive CD4+ T cells from PBMCs. Subset given: CD45RA+ positively selected. CDR3 protein: CASSPRAVTNTGELFF. CDR3 bases: TGTGCCAGCTCACCACGGGCAGTTACGAACACCGGGGAGCTGTTTTTT.